The next 28 T cell receptor beta chains were all read from a single sample in a study of PD-1 blockade in mismatch repair-deficient tumors. Measured with immunoSEQ multiplex PCR; TCRdb has only the in-frame clones, and not every one. Of 49,000 or so clones listed, approximately 84% are singletons. Sequenced here: peripheral blood, sampled approximately 18 weeks after starting pembrolizumab. All receptors derive from an adult with mismatch repair-deficient cancer.

This chain joins TRBV6-5 and TRBJ2-7; the D is unclear. The V gene's germline CDR1 is MNHEY and CDR2 SVGAGI. Trimming stripped 6 bases from V and 5 bases from J, with 17 bases between. This CDR3 has 14 amino acids. The CDR3 DNA is TGTGCCAGCAGCCCGCCCTTAGGATTGAACGAGCAGTACTTC. Its protein product is CASSPPLGLNEQYF.

This sequence joins TRBV6-5 and TRBJ1-1; 7 bases are shared with TRBD1. The J segment lost 4 bases and the V segment lost 7 bases, leaving 9 bases of the junction unmatched. CDR1 MNHEY and CDR2 SVGAGI come from the germline V gene. The CDR3 contains 14 residues. The CDR3 sequence is CASIPARGGTEAFF. CDR3 in DNA: TGTGCCAGCATTCCTGCCAGGGGGGGCACTGAAGCTTTCTTT.

The chain is built from TRBV29-1 and TRBJ1-2, with D uncertain. Trimming left V 0 bases short and J 0 bases short, with 8 bases between. This CDR3 is 14 amino acids long. The germline V gene has CDR1 SQVTM and CDR2 ANQGSEA. The CDR3 here is CSVEDRGANYGYTF. The CDR3, as DNA: TGCAGCGTTGAAGATCGAGGAGCTAACTATGGCTACACCTTC.

This clone came up a few times. This rearrangement joins TRBV9 to TRBJ2-7, with D maybe TRBD2 (6 bases). With 1 base removed from V and 6 bases from J, the gap between germline ends came to 8 bases. Germline CDR1 is SGDLS and CDR2 is YYNGEE. The CDR3 is made up of 12 amino acids. As DNA, the CDR3 is TGTGCCAGCAGCGTATGGGGAGGCGAGCAGTACTTC. It translates to CASSVWGGEQYF.

This chain joins TRBV11-2 and TRBJ2-1, with 7 nucleotides matching TRBD2. The V and J ends lost 3 bases and 5 bases, in that order; junction bases with no gene match: 4. The CDR3 is 14 amino acids. Germline V lookup: CDR1 SGHAT, CDR2 FQNNGV. CDR3 amino acids: CASSFRGRHNEQFF. In DNA form, the CDR3 reads TGTGCCAGCAGCTTTCGCGGGAGACACAATGAGCAGTTCTTC.

The chain recombines TRBV6-5 with TRBJ1-2, with 8 bases fitting TRBD1. Looked up from germline, CDR1 is MNHEY and CDR2 is SVGAGI. V lost 6 bases to trimming and J lost 5 bases; unmatched junction nucleotides: 8. The CDR3 sequence is 14 residues long. CDR3 residues: CASSEDRAPYGYTF. The CDR3 nucleotides read TGTGCCAGCAGCGAGGACAGGGCGCCTTATGGCTACACCTTC.

The rearrangement joins TRBV19 to TRBJ1-5; D gene unclear. The CDR3 covers 15 residues. The V end lost 1 base, the J end lost 0 bases, and 7 bases lay between the germline ends. CDR1 and CDR2 (germline): LNHDA, SQIVND (reference sequence). Here the CDR3 reads CASSIGRNSNQPQHF. The CDR3 nucleotides read TGTGCCAGTAGTATAGGTAGGAATAGCAATCAGCCCCAGCATTTT.

The chain links TRBV5-6 to TRBJ2-1, with TRBD2 identical over 14 bases. Trimming took 3 bases from V and 8 from J; bases not matched to a gene: 4. Germline V gene data show CDR1 as SGHDT and CDR2 as YYEEEE. This CDR3 is 15 amino acids long. CDR3 sequence (DNA): TGTGCCAGCAGCTCGGGACTAGCGGGAGTATATGAGCAGTTCTTC. This encodes CASSSGLAGVYEQFF.

The chain joins TRBV6-6 to TRBJ1-5; 7 nucleotides line up with TRBD1. From germline, CDR1 is MNHNY and CDR2 SVGAGI (reference sequence). The CDR3 is 14 amino acids. Trimming removed 8 bases from V and 3 bases from J; junction bases left unmatched: 7. CDR3 loop: CASQPTGDNQPQHF. In DNA, the CDR3 is TGTGCCAGCCAGCCTACAGGGGACAATCAGCCCCAGCATTTT.

The rearrangement uses TRBV10-1 and TRBJ2-7; 11 nucleotides match TRBD2. Unmatched junction bases numbered 19, after V lost 4 bases and J lost 2 bases. CDR1 WNHNN and CDR2 SYGVQD come from the germline V gene (reference sequence). The CDR3 is made up of 20 amino acids. CDR3 bases: TGCGCCAGCAGTGCTCAAGGCCTGGGAAGGACTAGCGGGCTGACCTACGAGCAGTACTTC. This codes for CASSAQGLGRTSGLTYEQYF.

This clone was detected once. The J gene is TRBJ1-2, the V gene TRBV30, with unresolved D. Looked up from germline, CDR1 is GTSNPN and CDR2 is SVGIG (reference sequence). Trimming pared 7 bases from V and 4 bases from J, leaving 16 bases between. This CDR3 comprises 13 residues. For the CDR3, the DNA is TGTGCCTCAGAATACGGCGGGAGCTATGGCTACACCTTC. It translates to CASEYGGSYGYTF.

The chain carries TRBV27 and TRBJ2-7; tentative D call: TRBD1 (5 bases). Germline values: CDR1 MNHEY, CDR2 SMNVEV (reference sequence). The CDR3 contains 15 residues. V lost 3 bases and J lost 3, with 15 bases in between. The CDR3 nucleotides read TGTGCCAGCAGTTTGGAAGGCGACAGCCACTACGAGCAGTACTTC. Translated, it gives CASSLEGDSHYEQYF.

The chain combines TRBV11-2 with TRBJ2-5, with TRBD2 matching 12 bases. J gave up 12 bases and V 0 bases, and 11 bases lay outside the gene matches. The CDR3 is 16 residues long. The V gene's germline CDR1 is SGHAT and CDR2 FQNNGV. The CDR3 DNA is TGTGCCAGCAGCTTAGACCTCCCGGCTAGCGGGAGGGAAAAGTACTTC. Its protein is CASSLDLPASGREKYF.

This clone was detected a few times. V gene TRBV6-5 combines with J gene TRBJ1-2; D is possibly TRBD1 (5 bases). The V and J ends lost 0 bases and 6 bases respectively, with 14 bases between them. The CDR3 covers 15 residues. The germline CDR1 and CDR2 sequences are MNHEY and SVGAGI. The CDR3 loop is CASSYSLGTVNGYTF. DNA of the CDR3: TGTGCCAGCAGTTACTCGCTGGGGACGGTGAATGGCTACACCTTC.

In this sample, this clone turned up once. Here the CDR3 DNA reads TGTGCCAGCAGCTTATCCCTTGGCACTGAAGCTTTCTTT. It specifies CASSLSLGTEAFF. The genes are TRBV7-9 and TRBJ1-1, with unresolved D. CDR1 is SEHNR and CDR2 is FQNEAQ in the germline V gene (reference sequence). Trimming shortened V by 2 bases and J by 4 bases, and 8 bases separated the two germline ends. This CDR3 is built from 13 residues.

The rearrangement joins TRBV11-2 to TRBJ2-1; 12 nucleotides align to TRBD2. The junction had 8 bases not matched to a gene; V was cut back by 5 bases and J by 0 bases. CDR1 SGHAT and CDR2 FQNNGV come from the germline V gene. The CDR3 sequence is 18 residues long. The CDR3 bases are TGTGCCAGCAGCCGCGGACTAGCGGGAACCGTCTCCTACAATGAGCAGTTCTTC. Protein product: CASSRGLAGTVSYNEQFF.

This clone turned up a few times. The V and J genes are TRBV30 and TRBJ1-1; D is unclear. This CDR3 comprises 12 residues. Germline CDR1 is GTSNPN and CDR2 is SVGIG (reference sequence). The germline V and J ends were trimmed by 7 bases and 1 base, with 10 bases remaining between them. CDR3 nucleotide sequence: TGTGCCTTCGGGCGGACGAACACTGAAGCTTTCTTT. This codes for CAFGRTNTEAFF.

This clone has more than one count but fewer than ten. J is TRBJ2-5 and V is TRBV4-1; TRBD2 matches at 7 bases. The CDR3 is 14 residues long. The ends lost 1 base at V and 5 bases at J; junction bases unmatched: 4. Germline V gene data show CDR1 as MGHRA and CDR2 as YSYEKL. The CDR3 region has the DNA TGCGCCAGCAGCCAAGGGTTGCGGGAGGAGACCCAGTACTTC. Its translation: CASSQGLREETQYF.

The chain recombines TRBV9 with TRBJ1-2; 12 bases are a match to TRBD1. Germline V gives CDR1 SGDLS, CDR2 YYNGEE. The junction had 5 bases not matched to a gene; V was cut back by 0 bases and J by 2 bases. The CDR3 runs 17 residues. CDR3 residues: CASSVAGQGAGNYGYTF. In DNA, the CDR3 is TGTGCCAGCAGCGTAGCGGGACAGGGGGCGGGAAACTATGGCTACACCTTC.

The CDR3: CASSTGTGSGNTIYF. The DNA of the CDR3 is TGTGCCAGCAGCACCGGGACAGGCTCTGGAAACACCATATATTTT. The V and J genes are TRBV5-4 and TRBJ1-3; 8 bases fit TRBD1. CDR3 length equals 15 residues. V shed 4 bases, J shed 0 bases, and the junction held 3 bases outside the gene matches. Germline CDR1 SGHNT, CDR2 YYREEE (reference sequence).

The gene calls are TRBV18 and TRBJ2-7; 7 bases match TRBD1. Trimming at V came to 3 bases and at J to 5 bases, leaving 7 bases not matched to a gene. Germline lookup yields CDR1 KGHSH and CDR2 LQKENI. This CDR3 comprises 14 residues. CDR3 nucleotides: TGTGCCAGCTCACCGGGACAGCCCGGTGACGAGCAGTACTTC. Its protein is CASSPGQPGDEQYF.

This chain links TRBV7-3 with TRBJ2-1; tentatively, D is TRBD1 (5 bases). The ends were cut back, 3 bases at V and 7 bases at J, with 7 bases in the middle. From germline, CDR1 is SGHTA and CDR2 FQGTGA. CDR3 size: 12 residues. Here the CDR3 DNA reads TGTGCCAGCAGCTTGACAGCAAATGAGCAGTTCTTC. As protein: CASSLTANEQFF. The variable domain in full, completed from reference TRBV7-3 and TRBJ2-1, reads GAGVSQTPSNKVTEKGKYVELRCDPISGHTALYWYRQSLGQGPEFLIYFQGTGAADDSGLPNDRFFAVRPEGSVSTLKIQRTERGDSAVYLCASSLTANEQFFGPGTRLTVL.

Only a few counts were recorded for this clone. The chain joins TRBV4-1 to TRBJ2-2, with 8 bases identical to TRBD1. CDR1 and CDR2 from the germline V gene are MGHRA and YSYEKL. The CDR3 has 15 residues. The V and J ends lost 1 base and 7 bases, in that order; junction bases with no gene match: 5. The CDR3: CASSQGTGWRGELFF. The CDR3 DNA follows: TGCGCCAGCAGCCAAGGGACAGGGTGGCGCGGGGAGCTGTTTTTT.

This clone appeared a single time. V and J are TRBV29-1 and TRBJ1-1; 8 bases line up with TRBD1. Trimming cost V 3 bases and J 5 bases; bases outside gene matches: 2. CDR3 size: 12 residues. The germline V gene has CDR1 SQVTM and CDR2 ANQGSEA. As DNA, the CDR3 is TGCAGCGTTGACAGGGGGCGTACTGAAGCTTTCTTT. Protein sequence: CSVDRGRTEAFF.

The chain carries TRBV5-4 and TRBJ1-2, with D possibly matching TRBD1 (6 bases). Trimming stripped 3 bases from V and 4 bases from J, with 16 bases between. Germline V CDR1 and CDR2: SGHNT, YYREEE (reference sequence). The CDR3 is 15 residues long. CDR3 coding DNA: TGTGCCAGCAGCTCGGGACTTTCCAGGGGCTATGGCTACACCTTC. Protein sequence: CASSSGLSRGYGYTF.

Only one count was recorded for this clone. The gene calls are TRBV27 and TRBJ2-3, with a tentative D call TRBD1 (5 bases). From germline, CDR1 is MNHEY and CDR2 SMNVEV (reference sequence). Trimming cost V 6 bases and J 0 bases, with 16 bases left between them. The length of the CDR3 is 16 residues. The CDR3 DNA follows: TGTGCCAGCAGAGACAGCCAAGGGGCTAGCACAGATACGCAGTATTTT. Protein sequence: CASRDSQGASTDTQYF.

V gene TRBV29-1 combines with J gene TRBJ1-2; D ambiguous. The CDR3 is 13 amino acids. The germline CDR1 and CDR2 sequences are SQVTM and ANQGSEA. V lost 4 bases, J lost 6 bases, and 15 bases lay in between. Here the CDR3 reads CSVGTQRADGYTF. CDR3 coding DNA: TGCAGCGTTGGGACCCAAAGGGCGGATGGCTACACCTTC.

The chain joins TRBV29-1 to TRBJ2-1, with a weak D call TRBD2 (6 bases). Germline values: CDR1 SQVTM, CDR2 ANQGSEA. Trimming pared 4 bases from V and 7 bases from J, leaving 14 bases between. CDR3 length: 13 residues. CDR3 DNA sequence: TGCAGCGTTGGGGAGAATGGGGGGAATGAGCAGTTCTTC. Its protein is CSVGENGGNEQFF.